The clone carrying this TCR beta chain was found a few times. Its antigen is not identified. This sample stems from a study of beta chain features in type 1 diabetes. Study conclusions and caveats: All four CD4+ subsets from Type 1 diabetes patients carried moderately but significantly shorter TCRB CDR3s. PCR might preferentially amplify shorter templates, equally in patients and controls. For cells with high TCR expression, cDNA sequencing could yield over-representation. Naive, central memory and Treg TCRB repertoires appeared more alike in patients than in healthy donors.

cDNA synthesis used the whole RNA isolate, giving expressed TCRB sequences. Sequencing was performed with immunoSEQ multiplex PCR; in TCRdb, only in-frame clones are kept and a portion is missing. The table lists about 160,000 clones, approximately 9.1% of them singletons. The clonotype originates from a woman under 30 in good health. The material sequenced was central memory CD4+ T cells from blood.

CDR3 nucleotide sequence: TGTGCCAGCAGCTTGGAACCCCCGGGACTAGCGTACACCGGGGAGCTGTTTTTT. It translates to CASSLEPPGLAYTGELFF. The chain joins TRBV5-4 to TRBJ2-2; TRBD2 aligns across 10 bases. Germline V gives CDR1 SGHNT, CDR2 YYREEE (reference sequence). Unmatched junction bases numbered 8, after V lost 0 bases and J lost 3 bases. This CDR3 region has 18 residues.